This T cell receptor beta chain appears in the sequencing data of a study of shared clonotypes between healthy human individuals. General observations from the study: Sharing of clonotypes among donors was expected to vary with sequencing depth.

Donors comprised only Caucasian adults living in Nashville, Tennessee. Genomic DNA for unsorted samples was obtained from about 90 million PBMCs. The CDR3 spans 17 residues. The sample holds one count of this clone. Its antigen is as yet unknown. Methods used by the authors: For the immunoSEQ data, sequences were junction-only without quality scores, so filtering differed. The protocol was immunoSEQ multiplex PCR, while the TCRdb copy is restricted to in-frame clones and leaves out a portion. V, J and clone size are those of that table, while D and trimming were read from the DNA. Of 450,000 to 600,000 clones listed, about four fifths were seen once; the top ten hold 10% to 15%.

The TCR sequence derives from a woman aged 40 to 50 in good health. Some clones in this sample may be carry-over from other donors' samples. The J gene is TRBJ1-2, the V gene TRBV21-1. TRBV21-1 is shown as a pseudogene. Source material: PBMCs. This CDR3 reads CASSNKGGISSGYGYTF. The DNA for the CDR3 is TGTGCCAGCAGCAACAAGGGAGGGATAAGCTCGGGGTATGGCTACACCTTC.